This T cell receptor beta chain was documented in a study of molecular identifiers for immune sequencing clone quantification. Whole-study results and caveats: A single cell's spiked Jurkat TCR RNA was reportedly detectable among one million naive cells. Identical TCR molecules can share a barcode, and this sharing could underestimate highly expanded clone sizes.

The CDR3 spans 12 residues. In germline, CDR1 is LNHDA, CDR2 SQIVND (reference sequence). Naive CD8 libraries came from approximately 20,000 to 1,000,000 sorted cells with 10%, 30% or 50% RNA. Naive CD8 T cells were sorted as CD8+CD4-CCR7+CD45RA+. This clonotype was observed many times. What it recognizes is unknown. The junction departs from germline at one end; a sequencing error may be responsible. TCRdb analysed the PCR reads with MiXCR anew, one entry per CDR3 protein. The sample has approximately 590,000 distinct CDR3 sequences, around 25% seen once. The sample taken for sequencing was naive CD8+ T cells from blood, with Jurkat cell RNA spiked in. Subset denoted: FACS-sorted CD8+CD4-CCR7+CD45RA+ naive T cells. The chain recombines TRBV19 with TRBJ2-1, with unresolved D. The sequence was collected from a human donor in good health. Some libraries in this study had Jurkat cell RNA spiked in. The CDR3 DNA follows: TGCGCCAGCAGCCAAGGATACAATGAGCAGTTCTTC. Encoded protein: CASSQGYNEQFF.